One and the same sample provided the 24 T cell receptor beta chains below, sequenced in a study of T-cell reconstitution after alpha-beta-depleted transplantation in children. Unique molecular identifiers were incorporated into the prepared TCRbeta library. TCRdb fed the PCR reads into MiXCR, producing one record per CDR3 protein. The data contain about 690,000 distinct CDR3 sequences, around 17% of them singletons. The sequencing used PBMCs from the stem cell graft donor, collected from the stem cell graft. These receptors were taken from a human donor who donated a stem cell graft to a child with acute myeloid leukemia.

This clonotype has a count of ten or more. The J gene is TRBJ1-2, the V gene TRBV20-1; no reliable D call. Trimming left V 3 bases short and J 1 base short, with 9 bases between. Germline lookup yields CDR1 DFQATT and CDR2 SNEGSKA (reference sequence). The CDR3 runs to 13 residues. CDR3 sequence reads: CSASTGVNYGYTF. The CDR3 region has the DNA TGCAGTGCTAGCACCGGGGTTAACTATGGCTACACCTTC.

This sequence joins TRBV24-1 and TRBJ1-2; D gene ambiguous. CDR1 and CDR2 from the germline V gene are KGHDR and SFDVKD. V lost 4 bases and J 4 bases, leaving 12 bases between the germline ends. The length of the CDR3 is 14 residues. The CDR3 region is CATSETTTVYGYTF. As DNA, the CDR3 is TGTGCCACCAGTGAGACGACCACAGTCTATGGCTACACCTTC.

This chain joins TRBV24-1 and TRBJ2-3; 11 nucleotides align to TRBD2. The CDR3 is 16 amino acids. V trimming: 7 bases; J trimming: 2 bases; junction bases outside the gene matches: 7. The germline V gene has CDR1 KGHDR and CDR2 SFDVKD. The CDR3: CATRGGTSGFTDTQYF. CDR3 DNA sequence: TGTGCCACCAGGGGAGGGACTAGCGGTTTCACAGATACGCAGTATTTT.

This clonotype was seen repeatedly, ten times or more. The chain is built from TRBV13 and TRBJ2-4, with D perhaps matching TRBD1 (6 bases). V was pared by 1 base and J by 1 base, with 14 bases between. The CDR3 length is 17 residues. The germline gives CDR1 PRHDT, CDR2 FYEKMQ (reference sequence). CDR3 sequence: CASSLDSRDTAKNIQYF. The CDR3 nucleotides are TGTGCCAGCAGCTTAGATTCCCGGGACACTGCCAAAAACATTCAGTACTTC.

This chain links TRBV4-2 with TRBJ2-1; 10 nucleotides agree with TRBD2. CDR3 length: 15 amino acids. With V trimmed by 5 bases and J by 6 bases, 7 bases remained unmatched. Germline CDR1 reads LGHNA; CDR2 reads YNFKEQ. The CDR3 sequence: CASSVPGLAFNEQFF. The CDR3 DNA reads TGTGCCAGCAGCGTCCCGGGACTAGCGTTCAATGAGCAGTTCTTC.

The chain is built from TRBV5-1 and TRBJ1-4, with D perhaps TRBD1 (6 bases). CDR3 length: 15 amino acids. Trimming removed 2 bases at V and 5 bases at J, with 13 bases between. Per germline, CDR1 SGHRS and CDR2 YFSETQ. The CDR3 is CASSLTGAQNEKLFF. In DNA, the CDR3 is TGCGCCAGCAGCTTAACGGGGGCCCAAAATGAAAAACTGTTTTTT.

The chain recombines TRBV4-3 with TRBJ2-1, with D possibly matching TRBD2 (6 bases). Looked up from germline, CDR1 is LGHNA and CDR2 is YSLEER. This CDR3 region has 15 residues. The germline V and J ends were trimmed by 5 bases and 0 bases, with 11 bases remaining between them. The CDR3 region is CASSGGLYSYNEQFF. DNA of the CDR3: TGCGCCAGCAGCGGAGGGCTTTACTCCTACAATGAGCAGTTCTTC.

This clonotype was seen a few times. The CDR3: CSASRRELQYGYTF. The CDR3 bases are TGCAGTGCTAGCCGCAGGGAGCTTCAATATGGCTACACCTTC. This chain links TRBV20-1 with TRBJ1-2; D perhaps matches TRBD1 (5 bases). CDR3 length: 14 residues. V lost 3 bases to trimming and J lost 5 bases, with 16 bases between them. In germline, CDR1 is DFQATT, CDR2 SNEGSKA (reference sequence).

The CDR3: CATSQGPGQPQHF. The CDR3 bases are TGTGCCACCAGCCAGGGGCCGGGCCAGCCCCAGCATTTT. The rearrangement links TRBV24-1 to TRBJ1-5; perhaps TRBD1 as D (6 bases). The CDR3 covers 13 residues. Trimming took off 7 bases at V and 7 bases at J, with 13 bases between the two ends. Germline CDR1 is KGHDR and CDR2 is SFDVKD.

This clonotype was found a few times. The chain links TRBV6-5 to TRBJ2-5; TRBD1 is a possible D gene (6 bases). The CDR3 extends over 14 amino acids. The V end lost 4 bases, the J end lost 1 base, and 10 bases lay between the germline ends. Per germline, CDR1 MNHEY and CDR2 SVGAGI. The CDR3 spells CASSSLDSQETQYF. The DNA for the CDR3 is TGTGCCAGCAGTTCCTTGGACAGCCAAGAGACCCAGTACTTC.

In this sample, this clonotype turned up many times. The V call is TRBV12-3 or TRBV12-4, the J call TRBJ1-1, with D hard to call. The CDR3 runs 13 residues. Trimming removed 3 bases from V and 1 base from J, with 6 bases in between. The CDR3 DNA follows: TGTGCCAGCAGTTTCGGGGAGAACACTGAAGCTTTCTTT. Its translation: CASSFGENTEAFF.

This clonotype was counted at least ten times. CDR3 region: CSVEDFRAGGQETQYF. The CDR3 coding sequence is TGCAGCGTTGAAGATTTCCGGGCAGGGGGGCAAGAGACCCAGTACTTC. The chain has TRBV29-1 and TRBJ2-5; possibly TRBD1 for D (7 bases). This CDR3 is 16 amino acids long. V lost 0 bases, J lost 2 bases, and 16 bases lay in between. The V gene's germline CDR1 is SQVTM and CDR2 ANQGSEA.

The chain couples TRBV7-9 to TRBJ1-1; weak D call: TRBD1 (5 bases). CDR3 length: 14 amino acids. V was pared by 4 bases and J by 0 bases, with 9 bases between. CDR1 and CDR2 from the germline V gene are SEHNR and FQNEAQ (reference sequence). CDR3 sequence: CASSWGTMNTEAFF. The DNA of the CDR3 is TGTGCCAGCAGCTGGGGGACGATGAACACTGAAGCTTTCTTT.

This clonotype was found a few times. The J gene is TRBJ1-1, the V gene TRBV7-9; D gene unclear. Germline lookup yields CDR1 SEHNR and CDR2 FQNEAQ (reference sequence). The CDR3 covers 14 residues. Trimming pared 2 bases from V and 1 base from J, leaving 8 bases between. CDR3 sequence (DNA): TGTGCCAGCAGCTTACCTTGGGGGAACACTGAAGCTTTCTTT. Amino acids: CASSLPWGNTEAFF.

Concerning this clonotype itself: This likely traces to a read error, being one base from a far larger clone. The V gene is TRBV29-1, the J gene TRBJ2-2; 7 positions match TRBD1. Germline CDR1 reads SQVTM; CDR2 reads ANQGSEA. The CDR3 extends over 13 amino acids. CDR3 region: CSGGTANTGDLFF. In DNA form, the CDR3 reads TGCAGCGGTGGGACAGCGAACACCGGGGACCTGTTTTTT.

This clonotype was detected a few times. The V and J genes are TRBV5-5 and TRBJ1-4; 9 nucleotides agree with TRBD1. The CDR3 extends over 16 amino acids. Germline CDR1 reads SGHKS; CDR2 reads YYEKEE (reference sequence). V lost 2 bases and J lost 8; bases outside the gene matches: 10. For the CDR3, the DNA is TGTGCCAGCAGCTTATTCGGGACAGGGCGAGGGGAAAAACTGTTTTTT. Translated: CASSLFGTGRGEKLFF. Full variable domain (outside the CDR3, taken from reference TRBV5-5 and TRBJ1-4): DAGVTQSPTHLIKTRGQQVTLRCSPISGHKSVSWYQQVLGQGPQFIFQYYEKEERGRGNFPDRFSARQFPNYSSELNVNALLLGDSALYLCASSLFGTGRGEKLFFGSGTQLSVL.

CDR3 amino acids: CASSLRQGNYGYTF. CDR3 sequence (DNA): TGTGCCAGCAGCCTTCGACAGGGGAACTATGGCTACACCTTC. V is TRBV7-8 and J is TRBJ1-2, with TRBD1 matching 8 bases. V shed 5 bases and J 2 bases; nucleotides not matched to a gene: 4. This CDR3 has 14 residues. CDR1 SGHVS and CDR2 FQNEAQ come from the germline V gene.

V is TRBV4-3 and J is TRBJ1-2; D remains ambiguous. V was clipped by 2 bases and J by 2 bases, with 3 bases between them. Per the germline V gene, CDR1 is LGHNA and CDR2 is YSLEER. CDR3 length equals 12 residues. The CDR3 reads CASSQRNYGYTF. CDR3 DNA: TGCGCCAGCAGCCAAAGAAACTATGGCTACACCTTC.

This clonotype was counted at least ten times. The chain links TRBV12-3 or TRBV12-4 to TRBJ1-1; D may be TRBD1 (5 bases). The CDR3 spans 13 residues. Trimming shortened V by 6 bases and J by 1 base, and 9 bases separated the two germline ends. CDR3 nucleotide sequence: TGTGCCAGCAGAAGACAGCGGAACACTGAAGCTTTCTTT. Translated: CASRRQRNTEAFF.

This clonotype was picked up many times. The rearrangement joins TRBV5-1 to TRBJ2-1, with TRBD2 as a possible D gene (5 bases). The germline V and J ends were trimmed by 3 bases and 4 bases, with 5 bases remaining between them. In germline, CDR1 is SGHRS, CDR2 YFSETQ. The CDR3 sequence is 12 residues long. The CDR3 coding sequence is TGCGCCAGCAGCTCGGGGTACAATGAGCAGTTCTTC. Translated, it gives CASSSGYNEQFF.

This clonotype was counted only a few times. V usage is TRBV7-9 and J usage is TRBJ1-6, with TRBD1 matching over 9 bases. This CDR3 has 16 residues. V dropped 8 bases and J dropped 10; count of bases not matched to a gene: 15. CDR1 and CDR2 from the germline V gene are SEHNR and FQNEAQ (reference sequence). CDR3 sequence: CASSPKVGTGQSPLHF. The CDR3 nucleotides are TGTGCCAGCTCGCCGAAAGTTGGGACAGGGCAATCACCCCTCCACTTT.

This clonotype was recorded many times. V and J are TRBV20-1 and TRBJ2-1; D possibly uses TRBD1 or TRBD2 (6 bases each). The CDR3 sequence is 14 residues long. Trimming took off 6 bases at V and 4 bases at J, with 16 bases between the two ends. The germline V gene encodes CDR1 DFQATT and CDR2 SNEGSKA (reference sequence). This chain's CDR3 is CSAVGGGRYNEQFF. The CDR3 bases are TGCAGTGCCGTCGGAGGGGGGCGATACAATGAGCAGTTCTTC.

This sequence joins TRBV7-2 and TRBJ2-5, with a possible D match to TRBD1 (7 bases). The CDR3 runs to 14 residues. Germline V gene lookup returns CDR1 SGHTA and CDR2 FQGNSA. Trimming took 4 bases from V and 7 from J, leaving 16 bases between them. The CDR3 is CASSSGGRRGTQYF. The CDR3 DNA reads as TGTGCCAGCAGCTCAGGGGGGCGGAGGGGGACCCAGTACTTC.

Ten or more counts support this clonotype. The genes are TRBV12-3 or TRBV12-4 and TRBJ1-5; 7 nucleotides agree with TRBD1. V shed 6 bases, J shed 1 base, and the junction held 3 bases outside the gene matches. CDR3 length: 14 amino acids. CDR3 amino acids: CASRSGGSNQPQHF. The DNA of the CDR3 is TGTGCCAGCAGATCAGGGGGAAGCAATCAGCCCCAGCATTTT.